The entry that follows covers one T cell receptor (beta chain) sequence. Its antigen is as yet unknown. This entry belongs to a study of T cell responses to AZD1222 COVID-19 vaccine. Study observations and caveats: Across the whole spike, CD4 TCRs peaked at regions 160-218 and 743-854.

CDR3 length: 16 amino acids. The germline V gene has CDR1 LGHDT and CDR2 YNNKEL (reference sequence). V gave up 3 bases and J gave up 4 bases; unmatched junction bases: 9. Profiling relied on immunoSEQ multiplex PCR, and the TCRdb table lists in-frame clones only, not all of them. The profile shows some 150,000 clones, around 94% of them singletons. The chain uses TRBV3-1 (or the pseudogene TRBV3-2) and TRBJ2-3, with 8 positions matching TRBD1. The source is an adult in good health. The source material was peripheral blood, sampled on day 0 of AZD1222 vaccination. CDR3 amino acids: CASSHSGGSHPDTQYF. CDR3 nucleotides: TGTGCCAGCAGCCATTCAGGGGGCTCACATCCAGATACGCAGTATTTT.